This T cell receptor beta chain was retrieved from a study of glioma-infiltrating T cells. The sample holds many counts of this clonotype. The target antigen is unknown. V lost 6 bases and J lost 14, with 11 bases in between. Germline loops: CDR1 MDHEN, CDR2 SYDVKM. CDR3 length equals 11 residues. Findings of the study overall: Very few CDR3 sequences were shared between tissue and blood. Gliomas, especially low-grade, showed above-expected tissue-blood divergence; non-neoplastic patients showed below.

TCR alpha and beta CDR3 regions were amplified from RNA using iRepertoire nested multiplex PCR. Input was 100-400 ng of tissue mRNA or PBMC total RNA. TCRdb re-called the multiplex PCR reads with MiXCR, one entry per CDR3 protein. In the table there are around 20,000 distinct CDR3 sequences, around 23% of which are singletons. The sample comprised glioma tissue, nonneoplastic brain tissue, or PBMCs (not recorded which). The chain employs TRBV28 and TRBJ1-6, with D perhaps matching TRBD1 (5 bases). The sequence was obtained from a human donor with low-grade glioma or glioblastoma, undergoing nonglioma brain surgery, or in good health (not recorded which). The CDR3 DNA follows: TGTGCCAGCAGGTGGGGGGGGTCCCTCCACTTT. It codes for CASRWGGSLHF.